These T cell receptor beta chains were read from a single sample in a study of CD8 T cells in Susac syndrome. TCRdb re-analysed the immunoSEQ multiplex PCR reads in MiXCR, keeping a single row per CDR3 protein. The repertoire includes hundreds of thousands of distinct CDR3 sequences, just over 90% of them detected once, and about 0.07% sits in the top ten. Source material: CD4+ T cells from PBMCs. Every receptor here comes from a human donor with multiple sclerosis. The CDR3 runs from the conserved cysteine through the conserved F or W. Each record gives: D gene, J gene, clone size, V gene, CDR3 protein, CDR3 DNA. The D gene is left open where the match is weak. For some rows the clone size is stated as once, few or many, or as a class when expanded; others skip it.

D gene: .; J gene: TRBJ2-2; clone size: .; V gene: TRBV12-3/TRBV12-4; CDR3 protein: CASSPSGSETGELFF; CDR3 DNA: TGTGCCAGCAGCCCCAGTGGGAGCGAGACCGGGGAGCTGTTTTTT
D gene: .; J gene: TRBJ2-7; clone size: .; V gene: TRBV30; CDR3 protein: CAWNFGLLPRDEQYF; CDR3 DNA: TGTGCCTGGAACTTTGGGCTTTTGCCGAGGGACGAGCAGTACTTC
D gene: .; J gene: TRBJ1-6; clone size: .; V gene: TRBV7-3; CDR3 protein: CASSSTRRYSNSPLHF; CDR3 DNA: TGTGCCAGCAGCTCTACCAGGAGATATTCTAATTCACCCCTCCACTTT
D gene: .; J gene: TRBJ1-5; clone size: .; V gene: TRBV6-6; CDR3 protein: CASSYGGIDSNQPQHF; CDR3 DNA: TGTGCCAGCAGTTACGGAGGGATTGATAGCAATCAGCCCCAGCATTTT
D gene: TRBD2; J gene: TRBJ2-7; clone size: .; V gene: TRBV6-1; CDR3 protein: CASRPELAVSSYEQYF; CDR3 DNA: TGTGCCAGCAGACCCGAACTAGCGGTTTCTTCCTACGAGCAGTACTTC
D gene: TRBD1; J gene: TRBJ2-2; clone size: .; V gene: TRBV29-1; CDR3 protein: CSVEEVRGRNTGELFF; CDR3 DNA: TGCAGCGTTGAAGAAGTCAGGGGGAGGAACACCGGGGAGCTGTTTTTT
D gene: .; J gene: TRBJ2-1; clone size: .; V gene: TRBV7-2; CDR3 protein: CASSLAFRGLNNEQFF; CDR3 DNA: TGTGCCAGCAGCTTAGCGTTTAGGGGACTTAACAATGAGCAGTTCTTC
D gene: TRBD1; J gene: TRBJ1-2; clone size: .; V gene: TRBV10-3; CDR3 protein: CAIQQGTNGYTF; CDR3 DNA: TGTGCCATCCAACAGGGGACTAATGGCTACACCTTC
D gene: TRBD2; J gene: TRBJ2-1; clone size: .; V gene: TRBV12-3/TRBV12-4; CDR3 protein: CASSSRMTGGSRAYNEQFF; CDR3 DNA: TGTGCCAGCAGTTCGCGCATGACTGGCGGGAGTAGGGCCTACAATGAGCAGTTCTTC
D gene: TRBD1; J gene: TRBJ1-1; clone size: .; V gene: TRBV6-5; CDR3 protein: CASSYWGQRNTEAFF; CDR3 DNA: TGTGCCAGCAGTTACTGGGGACAGCGAAACACTGAAGCTTTCTTT
D gene: .; J gene: TRBJ2-2; clone size: .; V gene: TRBV29-1; CDR3 protein: CSVALRAGTGELFF; CDR3 DNA: TGCAGCGTTGCCCTACGGGCCGGCACCGGGGAGCTGTTTTTT
D gene: .; J gene: TRBJ2-3; clone size: once; V gene: TRBV7-2; CDR3 protein: CASSLVLARQADTQYF; CDR3 DNA: TGTGCCAGCAGCTTAGTCCTGGCTAGACAGGCAGATACGCAGTATTTT
D gene: TRBD2; J gene: TRBJ2-1; clone size: .; V gene: TRBV3-1; CDR3 protein: CASSRGTSGAEQFF; CDR3 DNA: TGTGCCAGCAGCCGGGGGACTAGCGGGGCTGAGCAGTTCTTC
D gene: .; J gene: TRBJ2-1; clone size: .; V gene: TRBV7-9; CDR3 protein: CASTSWAGPYNEQFF; CDR3 DNA: TGTGCCAGCACTTCTTGGGCGGGCCCCTACAATGAGCAGTTCTTC
D gene: .; J gene: TRBJ1-2; clone size: .; V gene: TRBV28; CDR3 protein: CASSWFGYTF; CDR3 DNA: TGTGCCAGCAGTTGGTTTGGCTACACCTTC
D gene: .; J gene: TRBJ2-3; clone size: .; V gene: TRBV19; CDR3 protein: CASRNPQVDTQYF; CDR3 DNA: TGTGCCAGTAGGAATCCCCAGGTGGATACGCAGTATTTT
D gene: TRBD1; J gene: TRBJ1-2; clone size: .; V gene: TRBV14; CDR3 protein: CASSQNRGGYGYTF; CDR3 DNA: TGTGCCAGCAGCCAGAACAGGGGAGGCTATGGCTACACCTTC
D gene: TRBD1; J gene: TRBJ1-2; clone size: .; V gene: TRBV27; CDR3 protein: CASSFGGQGVYGYTF; CDR3 DNA: TGTGCCAGCAGTTTTGGAGGACAGGGGGTTTATGGCTACACCTTC
D gene: .; J gene: TRBJ1-1; clone size: .; V gene: TRBV29-1; CDR3 protein: CSVVGFDGPNTEAFF; CDR3 DNA: TGCAGCGTTGTAGGTTTCGACGGACCGAACACTGAAGCTTTCTTT
D gene: .; J gene: TRBJ2-2; clone size: .; V gene: TRBV19; CDR3 protein: CASLSRGNTGELFF; CDR3 DNA: TGTGCCAGCTTAAGTAGAGGGAACACCGGGGAGCTGTTTTTT
D gene: TRBD1; J gene: TRBJ2-3; clone size: once; V gene: TRBV10-3; CDR3 protein: CAISTSGGRSTDTQYF; CDR3 DNA: TGTGCCATCAGTACTTCAGGGGGCCGGAGCACAGATACGCAGTATTTT
D gene: .; J gene: TRBJ2-6; clone size: .; V gene: TRBV6-2/TRBV6-3; CDR3 protein: CASTRNLESGANVLTF; CDR3 DNA: TGTGCCAGCACCCGGAACCTAGAATCTGGGGCCAACGTCCTGACTTTC
D gene: .; J gene: TRBJ1-5; clone size: .; V gene: TRBV23-1; CDR3 protein: CASSHRDQPQHF; CDR3 DNA: TGCGCCAGCAGTCACAGGGATCAGCCCCAGCATTTT
D gene: .; J gene: TRBJ2-1; clone size: .; V gene: TRBV5-1; CDR3 protein: CASSVAASNEQFF; CDR3 DNA: TGCGCCAGCAGCGTTGCGGCTAGCAATGAGCAGTTCTTC
D gene: TRBD1; J gene: TRBJ2-4; clone size: .; V gene: TRBV11-2; CDR3 protein: CASSSRQGIQYF; CDR3 DNA: TGTGCCAGCAGCTCACGACAGGGAATTCAGTACTTC
D gene: TRBD2; J gene: TRBJ2-5; clone size: .; V gene: TRBV2; CDR3 protein: CASSEEAGVGETQYF; CDR3 DNA: TGTGCCAGCAGTGAAGAAGCGGGAGTCGGAGAGACCCAGTACTTC
D gene: TRBD1; J gene: TRBJ1-6; clone size: .; V gene: TRBV5-1; CDR3 protein: CASSLIPTGDSPLHF; CDR3 DNA: TGCGCCAGCAGCTTGATTCCGACAGGGGATTCACCCCTCCACTTT
D gene: .; J gene: TRBJ2-2; clone size: .; V gene: TRBV5-1; CDR3 protein: CASSLGRAANTGELFF; CDR3 DNA: TGCGCCAGCAGCTTGGGCCGGGCAGCCAACACCGGGGAGCTGTTTTTT
D gene: .; J gene: TRBJ1-1; clone size: .; V gene: TRBV4-1; CDR3 protein: CASSQVWQATEAFF; CDR3 DNA: TGCGCCAGCAGCCAAGTCTGGCAGGCCACTGAAGCTTTCTTT
D gene: .; J gene: TRBJ2-3; clone size: .; V gene: TRBV3-1; CDR3 protein: CASSPESTTYTDTQYF; CDR3 DNA: TGTGCCAGCAGCCCCGAAAGTACCACCTACACAGATACGCAGTATTTT
D gene: .; J gene: TRBJ2-1; clone size: once; V gene: TRBV12-3/TRBV12-4; CDR3 protein: CASSTDTYNEQFF; CDR3 DNA: TGTGCCAGCAGTACGGACACGTACAATGAGCAGTTCTTC
D gene: .; J gene: TRBJ2-7; clone size: .; V gene: TRBV7-9; CDR3 protein: CASSLAESEQYF; CDR3 DNA: TGTGCCAGCAGCTTAGCGGAGAGCGAGCAGTACTTC
D gene: TRBD1; J gene: TRBJ1-2; clone size: .; V gene: TRBV7-9; CDR3 protein: CASSLESGQGPNYGYTF; CDR3 DNA: TGTGCCAGCAGCTTAGAGTCGGGACAGGGGCCTAACTATGGCTACACCTTC
D gene: .; J gene: TRBJ2-5; clone size: .; V gene: TRBV10-3; CDR3 protein: CAISEADRNQETQYF; CDR3 DNA: TGTGCCATCAGTGAGGCCGACAGGAACCAAGAGACCCAGTACTTC
D gene: .; J gene: TRBJ1-2; clone size: .; V gene: TRBV5-1; CDR3 protein: CASSLPREDYGYTF; CDR3 DNA: TGCGCCAGCAGCTTGCCCAGGGAGGACTATGGCTACACCTTC